This T cell receptor beta chain was sequenced for a study of blood T cells in healthy people across ages. The trim removed 6 bases at V and 5 bases at J, leaving 15 bases unmatched. The V gene's germline CDR1 is KGHSY and CDR2 FQNENV. The CDR3 spans 17 residues. Combining a sample-barcoded 5' primer with a J-beta primer mix, a second PCR ran for roughly 7 to 12 cycles. TCRdb re-derived calls from the 5' RACE reads in MiXCR, one entry per CDR3 protein. The sample records 780,000 or so distinct CDR3 sequences, about 25% being singletons. The sample also formed part of further work on T cells of mothers and their children. That study reports: Per child, approximately 2.9 million TCR beta CDR3 reads were obtained, against over 9 million per mother.

The origin of this receptor is a boy between 10 and 17 years old in good health. The genes are TRBV16 and TRBJ1-5, with 8 nucleotides matching TRBD1. Sequenced sample: blood. The CDR3, as DNA: TGTGCCAGCAGGCACGCTTATGACCAGGGGGCGGATCAGCCCCAGCATTTT. Translation gives CASRHAYDQGADQPQHF.